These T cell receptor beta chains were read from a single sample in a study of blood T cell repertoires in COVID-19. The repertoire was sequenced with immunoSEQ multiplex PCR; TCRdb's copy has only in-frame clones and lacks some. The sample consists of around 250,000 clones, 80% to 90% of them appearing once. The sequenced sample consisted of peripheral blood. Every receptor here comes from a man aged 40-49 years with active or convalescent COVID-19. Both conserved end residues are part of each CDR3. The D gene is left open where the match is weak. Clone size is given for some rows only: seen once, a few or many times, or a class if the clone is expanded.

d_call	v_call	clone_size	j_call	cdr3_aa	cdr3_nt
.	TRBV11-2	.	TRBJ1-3	CASSLDAGGGNTIYF	TGTGCCAGCAGCCTAGATGCAGGAGGAGGAAACACCATATATTTT
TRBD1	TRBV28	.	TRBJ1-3	CASSGQGAGGNTIYF	TGTGCCAGCAGCGGACAGGGGGCGGGGGGAAACACCATATATTTT
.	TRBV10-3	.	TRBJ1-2	CAISEGNPGGYTF	TGTGCCATCAGTGAGGGAAATCCGGGGGGCTACACCTTC
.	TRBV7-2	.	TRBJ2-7	CASSPTSWTATYEQYF	TGTGCCAGCAGCCCCACCTCCTGGACAGCTACTTACGAGCAGTACTTC
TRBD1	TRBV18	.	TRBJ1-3	CASSPRIAGTGVSLSGNTIYF	TGTGCCAGCTCACCCCGGATCGCGGGGACAGGGGTCAGCCTCTCTGGAAACACCATATATTTT
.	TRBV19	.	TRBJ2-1	CASRGGGLEQFF	TGTGCCAGTCGAGGGGGGGGTCTTGAGCAGTTCTTC
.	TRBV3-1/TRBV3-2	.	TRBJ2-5	CASSQGFGRQETQYF	TGTGCCAGCAGCCAAGGTTTCGGGAGACAAGAGACCCAGTACTTC
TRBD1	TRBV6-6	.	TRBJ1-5	CASSHPQGVGNQPQHF	TGTGCCAGCAGTCACCCCCAGGGGGTCGGTAATCAGCCCCAGCATTTT
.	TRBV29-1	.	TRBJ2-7	CSVVLDSHYEQYF	TGCAGCGTTGTGTTGGACAGTCACTACGAGCAGTACTTC
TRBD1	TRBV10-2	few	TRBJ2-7	CASSERDRDYEQYF	TGCGCCAGCAGTGAACGAGACAGGGACTACGAGCAGTACTTC
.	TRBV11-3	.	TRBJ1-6	CASRVAQSEQPGSPLHF	TGTGCCAGCAGAGTTGCGCAATCTGAACAGCCAGGGTCACCCCTCCACTTT
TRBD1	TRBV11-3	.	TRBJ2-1	CASSTRDRGSYNEQFF	TGTGCCAGCAGCACCCGGGACAGGGGCTCCTACAATGAGCAGTTCTTC
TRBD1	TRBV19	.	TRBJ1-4	CASGLTGGTEKLFF	TGTGCCAGTGGGCTGACAGGGGGTACTGAAAAACTGTTTTTT
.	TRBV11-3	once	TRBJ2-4	CASSLVLSDRMNIQYF	TGTGCCAGCAGCTTAGTTCTTTCAGACAGGATGAACATTCAGTACTTC
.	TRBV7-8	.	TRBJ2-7	CASSLDLTVRYEQYF	TGTGCCAGCAGCTTAGATTTGACAGTGAGATACGAGCAGTACTTC
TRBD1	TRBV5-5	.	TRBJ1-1	CASSWGQGGTEAFF	TGTGCCAGCAGCTGGGGACAGGGTGGGACTGAAGCTTTCTTT
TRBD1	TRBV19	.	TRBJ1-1	CASSLLTPTGENTEAFF	TGTGCCAGTAGTCTCTTGACCCCGACAGGGGAGAACACTGAAGCTTTCTTT
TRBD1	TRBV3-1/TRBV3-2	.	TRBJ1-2	CASSQADRVIMGYTF	TGTGCCAGCAGCCAAGCAGACAGGGTAATAATGGGCTACACCTTC